This T cell receptor (beta chain) was sequenced in a study of blood T cell repertoires in COVID-19. Study summary: T cells, B-cell-depleted T cells, or PBMCs supplied cDNA or gDNA.

Authors' methods: Cell counts per sample came from amplifying reference gene primers. The method was immunoSEQ multiplex PCR; TCRdb's version includes in-frame clones alone and lacks a portion of them. Clonal size and the V and J genes are those of that table, whereas D and trimming came from the DNA. The sample lists 200,000 to 250,000 clones; roughly 80% were seen once. J lost 4 bases, V lost 3 bases, and 3 bases had no gene match. The CDR3 is made up of 15 amino acids. CDR1 SGHRS and CDR2 YFSETQ come from the germline V gene. The chain joins TRBV5-1 to TRBJ2-5, with 13 bases identical to TRBD2. Specimen: peripheral blood. This TCR was recovered from a woman aged 80 or over with active or convalescent COVID-19. The CDR3 DNA sequence: TGCGCCAGCAGCTGGGGACTAGCGGGGAGAGAGACCCAGTACTTC. It translates to CASSWGLAGRETQYF. Full variable domain (rest looked up from reference TRBV5-1 and TRBJ2-5): KAGVTQTPRYLIKTRGQQVTLSCSPISGHRSVSWYQQTPGQGLQFLFEYFSETQRNKGNFPGRFSGRQFSNSRSEMNVSTLELGDSALYLCASSWGLAGRETQYFGPGTRLLVL.